This T cell receptor beta chain stems from a study of post-analysis software for immune sequencing data. Study-wide results and limits: Patients used about 5 TRBV segments, including TRBV5-6, TRBV5-1 and TRBV20-1, more often than controls. Samples from one preparation batch, clustered by F measure, grouped strongly together. Diversity measured as normalized Chao1 was significantly lower in multiple sclerosis patients than in controls.

Libraries were made from TCR beta cDNA, and they carried unique molecular identifiers. Once 1 to 10 million T cells were used, about half a million cDNA molecules resulted. TCRdb re-called the PCR reads with MiXCR, one entry per CDR3 protein. The sample carries hundreds of thousands of distinct CDR3 sequences, approximately 59% recorded once. With 6 bases removed from V and 8 bases from J, the gap between germline ends came to 14 bases. The CDR3 has 12 amino acids. The V gene's germline CDR1 is SQVTM and CDR2 ANQGSEA. This clonotype was detected only a few times. The antigen is not known. The receptor's source is a girl aged 2 to 9 with multiple sclerosis. The sample comprised blood. This chain connects TRBV29-1 to TRBJ2-1; D may be TRBD1 or TRBD2 (5 bases each). CDR3 in amino acids: CSVGHTSHEQFF. The DNA for the CDR3 is TGCAGCGTCGGACATACTAGTCATGAGCAGTTCTTC.